This T cell receptor beta chain derives from a study of blood T cell repertoires in COVID-19. About the study: From the United States, Italy and Spain came samples of acute and convalescent COVID-19. In each case, the material was cDNA or gDNA derived from T cells, B-cell-depleted T cells, or PBMCs.

Per the study methods: From reference gene primer amplification, estimates of nucleated cell counts were derived. Profiling relied on immunoSEQ multiplex PCR, and the TCRdb table lists in-frame clones only, not all of them. V, J and clone size were drawn from that table, and D and trimming were deduced from the DNA. The sample includes 40,000 to 45,000 clones, roughly nine tenths seen only once; the top ten take 6.2%. V was clipped by 6 bases and J by 2 bases, with 10 bases between them. Germline V gene lookup returns CDR1 SEHNR and CDR2 FQNEAQ (reference sequence). This CDR3 contains 13 residues. This sequence was found in a human donor in a cohort sampled during active COVID-19. The chain has TRBV7-9 and TRBJ1-2; D perhaps matches TRBD1 (6 bases). Material for sequencing was peripheral blood. The chain's CDR3 is CASRTDSNYGYTF. Here the CDR3 DNA reads TGTGCCAGCAGGACGGACAGCAACTATGGCTACACCTTC. Supplemented by reference TRBV7-9 and TRBJ1-2, the full variable domain reads DTGVSQNPRHKITKRGQNVTFRCDPISEHNRLYWYRQTLGQGPEFLTYFQNEAQLEKSRLLSDRFSAERPKGSFSTLEIQRTEQGDSAMYLCASRTDSNYGYTFGSGTRLTVV.